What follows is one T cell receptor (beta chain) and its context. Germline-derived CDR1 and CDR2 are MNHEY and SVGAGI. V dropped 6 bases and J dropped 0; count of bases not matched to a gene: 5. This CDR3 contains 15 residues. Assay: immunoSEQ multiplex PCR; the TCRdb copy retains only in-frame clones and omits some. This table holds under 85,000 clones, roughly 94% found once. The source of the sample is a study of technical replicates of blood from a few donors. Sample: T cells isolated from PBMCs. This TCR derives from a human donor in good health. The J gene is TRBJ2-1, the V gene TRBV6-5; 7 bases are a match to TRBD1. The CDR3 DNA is TGTGCCAGCAGCCCGGGACAGAACTCCTACAATGAGCAGTTCTTC. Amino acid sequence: CASSPGQNSYNEQFF.